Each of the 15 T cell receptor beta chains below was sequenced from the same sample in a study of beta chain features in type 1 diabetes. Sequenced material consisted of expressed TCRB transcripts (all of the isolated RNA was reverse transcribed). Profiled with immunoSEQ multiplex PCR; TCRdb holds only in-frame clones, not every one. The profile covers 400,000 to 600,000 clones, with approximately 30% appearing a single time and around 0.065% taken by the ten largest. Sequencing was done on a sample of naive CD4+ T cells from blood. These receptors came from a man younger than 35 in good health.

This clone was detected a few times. As DNA, the CDR3 is TGTGCCAGCAGCTCAAATTTTGTTCAGCCCCAGCATTTT. Its protein is CASSSNFVQPQHF. The V call is TRBV7-9, the J call TRBJ1-5; D not resolved. Germline CDR1 reads SEHNR; CDR2 reads FQNEAQ (reference sequence). The CDR3 has 13 amino acids. Trimming removed 4 bases at V and 6 bases at J, with 10 bases between.

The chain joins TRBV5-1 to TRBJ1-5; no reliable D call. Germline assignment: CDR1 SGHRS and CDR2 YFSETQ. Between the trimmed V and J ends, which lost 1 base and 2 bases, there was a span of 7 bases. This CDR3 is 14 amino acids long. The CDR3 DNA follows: TGCGCCAGCAGCTTGACATTGGGCAATCAGCCCCAGCATTTT. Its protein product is CASSLTLGNQPQHF.

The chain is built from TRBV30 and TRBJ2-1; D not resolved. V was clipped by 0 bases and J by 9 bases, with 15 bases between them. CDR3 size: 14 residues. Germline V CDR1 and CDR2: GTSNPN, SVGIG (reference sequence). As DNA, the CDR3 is TGTGCCTGGAGTGTACAACCTGGAGTTCGTGAGCAGTTCTTC. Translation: CAWSVQPGVREQFF.

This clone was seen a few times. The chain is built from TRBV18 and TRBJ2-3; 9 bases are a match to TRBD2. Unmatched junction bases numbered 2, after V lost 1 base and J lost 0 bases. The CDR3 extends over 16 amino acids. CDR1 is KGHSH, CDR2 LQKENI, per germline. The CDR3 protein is CASSPLSGGSTDTQYF. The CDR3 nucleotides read TGTGCCAGCTCACCACTGAGCGGGGGGAGCACAGATACGCAGTATTTT.

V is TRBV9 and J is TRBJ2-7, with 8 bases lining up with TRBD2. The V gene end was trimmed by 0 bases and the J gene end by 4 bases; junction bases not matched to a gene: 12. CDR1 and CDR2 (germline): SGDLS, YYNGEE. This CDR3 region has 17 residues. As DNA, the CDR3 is TGTGCCAGCAGCGTAGCCTCGGGGAGGGGGACTAGGTACGAGCAGTACTTC. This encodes CASSVASGRGTRYEQYF.

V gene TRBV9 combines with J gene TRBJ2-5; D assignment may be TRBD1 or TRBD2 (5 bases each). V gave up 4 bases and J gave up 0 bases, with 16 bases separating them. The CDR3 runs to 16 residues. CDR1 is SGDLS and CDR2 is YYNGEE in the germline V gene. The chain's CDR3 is CASSYRDRSYQETQYF. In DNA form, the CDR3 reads TGTGCCAGCAGCTACCGGGACCGTTCGTACCAAGAGACCCAGTACTTC.

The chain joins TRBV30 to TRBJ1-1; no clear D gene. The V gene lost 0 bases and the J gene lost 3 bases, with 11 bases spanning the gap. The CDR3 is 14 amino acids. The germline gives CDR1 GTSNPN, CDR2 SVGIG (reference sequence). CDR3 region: CAWSVQGGYTEAFF. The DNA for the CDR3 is TGTGCCTGGAGTGTACAAGGAGGGTACACTGAAGCTTTCTTT.

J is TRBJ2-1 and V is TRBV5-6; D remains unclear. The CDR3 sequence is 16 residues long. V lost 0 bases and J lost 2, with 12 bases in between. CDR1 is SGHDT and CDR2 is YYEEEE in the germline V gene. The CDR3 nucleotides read TGTGCCAGCAGCTTGGGTGCGGAGAAAACCTACAATGAGCAGTTCTTC. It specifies CASSLGAEKTYNEQFF.

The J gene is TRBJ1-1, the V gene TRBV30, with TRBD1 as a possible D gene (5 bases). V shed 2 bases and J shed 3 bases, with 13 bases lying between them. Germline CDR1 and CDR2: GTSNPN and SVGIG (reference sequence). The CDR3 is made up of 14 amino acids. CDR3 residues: CAWSLGGWDTEAFF. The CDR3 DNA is TGTGCCTGGAGTCTGGGGGGATGGGACACTGAAGCTTTCTTT.

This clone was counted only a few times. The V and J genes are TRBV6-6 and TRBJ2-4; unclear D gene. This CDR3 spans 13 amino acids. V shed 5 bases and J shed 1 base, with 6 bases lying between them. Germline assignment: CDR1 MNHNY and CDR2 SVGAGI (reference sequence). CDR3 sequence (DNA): TGTGCCAGCAGTCCGGACGCCAAAAACATTCAGTACTTC. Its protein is CASSPDAKNIQYF.

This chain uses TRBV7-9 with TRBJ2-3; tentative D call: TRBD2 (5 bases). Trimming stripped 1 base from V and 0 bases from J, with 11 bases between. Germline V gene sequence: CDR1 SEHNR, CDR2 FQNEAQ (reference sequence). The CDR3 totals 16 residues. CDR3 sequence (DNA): TGTGCCAGCAGCTTAGTGGTTCCGGGGAGCACAGATACGCAGTATTTT. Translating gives CASSLVVPGSTDTQYF. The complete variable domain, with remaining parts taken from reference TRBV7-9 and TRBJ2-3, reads DTGVSQNPRHKITKRGQNVTFRCDPISEHNRLYWYRQTLGQGPEFLTYFQNEAQLEKSRLLSDRFSAERPKGSFSTLEIQRTEQGDSAMYLCASSLVVPGSTDTQYFGPGTRLTVL.

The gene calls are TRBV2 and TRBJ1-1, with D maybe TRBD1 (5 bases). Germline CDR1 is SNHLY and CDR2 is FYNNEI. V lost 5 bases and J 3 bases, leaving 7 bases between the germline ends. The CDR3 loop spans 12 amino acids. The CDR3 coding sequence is TGTGCCAGCAGTCAGGGTTACACTGAAGCTTTCTTT. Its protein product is CASSQGYTEAFF.

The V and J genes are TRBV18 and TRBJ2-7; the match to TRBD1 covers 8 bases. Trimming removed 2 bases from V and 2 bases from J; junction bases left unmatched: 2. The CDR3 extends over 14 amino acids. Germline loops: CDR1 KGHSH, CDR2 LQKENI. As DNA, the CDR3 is TGTGCCAGCTCACCAAAACAGGGGGCCTACGAGCAGTACTTC. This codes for CASSPKQGAYEQYF.

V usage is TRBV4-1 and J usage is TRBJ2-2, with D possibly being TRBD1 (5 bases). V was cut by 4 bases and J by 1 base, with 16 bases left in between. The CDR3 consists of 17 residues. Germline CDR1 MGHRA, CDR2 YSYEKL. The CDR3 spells CASSPALGHLNTGELFF. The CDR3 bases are TGCGCCAGCAGCCCTGCGCTCGGACACCTGAACACCGGGGAGCTGTTTTTT.

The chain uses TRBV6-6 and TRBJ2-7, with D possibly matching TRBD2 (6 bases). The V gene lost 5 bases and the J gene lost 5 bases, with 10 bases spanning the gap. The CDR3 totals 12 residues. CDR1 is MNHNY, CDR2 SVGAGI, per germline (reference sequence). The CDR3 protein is CASSRPSDEQYF. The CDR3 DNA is TGTGCCAGCAGTCGACCTAGCGACGAGCAGTACTTC.